The 30 T cell receptor beta chains below were found in one sample sequenced in a study of blood T cell repertoires in COVID-19. Method: immunoSEQ multiplex PCR; TCRdb's copy keeps in-frame clones and lacks some. The sample consists of fewer than 500,000 clones, approximately 90% of them appearing once. The sample taken for sequencing was PBMCs or T cells enriched from blood (not recorded which). All receptors derive from a woman aged 18-29 years with acute COVID-19.

J is TRBJ2-3 and V is TRBV28; 10 bases are shared with TRBD2. V was clipped by 10 bases and J by 0 bases; unmatched bases: 4. CDR1 and CDR2 (germline): MDHEN, SYDVKM. The CDR3 extends over 14 amino acids. The CDR3 sequence: CATLAGGSTDTQYF. CDR3 coding DNA: TGTGCCACCTTAGCGGGAGGTAGCACAGATACGCAGTATTTT.

The CDR3 loop is CASSLYRGAGGYGYTF. Written as DNA, the CDR3 is TGTGCCAGCAGTTTATACAGGGGCGCAGGGGGCTATGGCTACACCTTC. The V call is TRBV28, the J call TRBJ1-2; 7 positions agree with TRBD1. Germline V gene sequence: CDR1 MDHEN, CDR2 SYDVKM. The length of the CDR3 is 16 residues. The V and J ends lost 1 base and 4 bases, in that order; junction bases with no gene match: 9.

V gene TRBV5-4 combines with J gene TRBJ2-5, with 9 bases lining up with TRBD2. This CDR3 is 13 amino acids long. Germline V CDR1 and CDR2: SGHNT, YYREEE (reference sequence). Trimming took 3 bases from V and 4 from J; bases not matched to a gene: 1. CDR3 bases: TGTGCCAGCAGCTCGCGGGGGGGAGAGACCCAGTACTTC. Its translation is CASSSRGGETQYF.

The chain is built from TRBV7-6 and TRBJ1-2; the D is unclear. The CDR3 is 14 amino acids. V was shortened by 3 bases and J by 3 bases, with 11 bases between the two germline ends. The germline CDR1 and CDR2 sequences are SGHVS and FNYEAQ. Written as DNA, the CDR3 is TGTGCCAGCAGCTTGCGGGCTGAGGACTATGGCTACACCTTC. This codes for CASSLRAEDYGYTF.

The chain combines TRBV7-9 with TRBJ2-7, with 10 bases fitting TRBD1. V was pared by 5 bases and J by 4 bases, with 11 bases of the junction left unmatched. CDR1 is SEHNR and CDR2 is FQNEAQ in the germline V gene (reference sequence). The CDR3 is 16 residues long. CDR3: CASSPVFGTGVYEQYF. In DNA form, the CDR3 reads TGTGCCAGCAGCCCCGTCTTCGGGACAGGGGTATACGAGCAGTACTTC.

This clone was observed a single time. The chain links TRBV27 to TRBJ2-3, with TRBD2 matching 7 bases. The CDR3 is made up of 14 amino acids. Germline trimming cut 3 bases from V and 2 bases from J; bases unmatched to any gene: 2. Germline V gene sequence: CDR1 MNHEY, CDR2 SMNVEV (reference sequence). The CDR3 DNA reads as TGTGCCAGCAGTTTGAGCGGGATCACAGATACGCAGTATTTT. Protein product: CASSLSGITDTQYF.

The chain is built from TRBV7-9 and TRBJ1-2; TRBD1 aligns across 9 bases. V lost 3 bases, J lost 4 bases, and 6 bases stayed unmatched. The CDR3 has 15 amino acids. Germline V gene lookup returns CDR1 SEHNR and CDR2 FQNEAQ (reference sequence). The CDR3: CASSFTGGAAYGYTF. In nucleotides, the CDR3 is TGTGCCAGCAGCTTTACAGGGGGCGCCGCCTATGGCTACACCTTC.

The chain uses TRBV5-4 and TRBJ1-2, with TRBD1 matching 9 bases. The CDR3 spans 13 residues. From germline, CDR1 is SGHNT and CDR2 YYREEE (reference sequence). V shed 6 bases, J shed 8 bases, and the junction held 8 bases outside the gene matches. Written as DNA, the CDR3 is TGTGCCAGCACCCTTACAGGGGGCGGGGGCTACACCTTC. Amino acid sequence: CASTLTGGGGYTF. Variable domain in full (rest from reference TRBV5-4 and TRBJ1-2): ETGVTQSPTHLIKTRGQQVTLRCSSQSGHNTVSWYQQALGQGPQFIFQYYREEENGRGNFPPRFSGLQFPNYSSELNVNALELDDSALYLCASTLTGGGGYTFGSGTRLTVV.

This chain joins TRBV25-1 and TRBJ2-7, with 12 bases matching TRBD2. Germline V gene data show CDR1 as MGHDK and CDR2 as SYGVNS. The CDR3 has 15 amino acids. Trimming cost V 2 bases and J 3 bases; bases outside gene matches: 2. This CDR3 reads CASSEGLAGNYEQYF. DNA of the CDR3: TGTGCCAGCAGTGAAGGACTAGCGGGAAACTACGAGCAGTACTTC.

The chain links TRBV12-5 to TRBJ2-1; 10 nucleotides match TRBD2. Trimming cost V 3 bases and J 7 bases; bases outside gene matches: 12. The CDR3 sequence is 17 residues long. Germline CDR1 is LGHNT and CDR2 is FRNRAP. The CDR3 DNA follows: TGTGCTAGTGGTTTTCTAAGCGGGAGGGCCGGGGGGAATGAGCAGTTCTTC. Protein sequence: CASGFLSGRAGGNEQFF.

The genes are TRBV18 and TRBJ2-3; 8 bases are a match to TRBD2. The germline gives CDR1 KGHSH, CDR2 LQKENI. Trimming removed 4 bases from V and 0 bases from J; junction bases left unmatched: 6. The CDR3 is 16 amino acids. The CDR3 bases are TGTGCCAGCTCACTGACTAGCGAGTTGAGCACAGATACGCAGTATTTT. Translation gives CASSLTSELSTDTQYF.

The CDR3 DNA reads TGCGCCAGCAGCCCCAGGACTAGCGGGAGCTATGAGCAGTTCTTC. Its protein is CASSPRTSGSYEQFF. The genes are TRBV4-3 and TRBJ2-1; TRBD2 matches 13 bases. The germline V gene encodes CDR1 LGHNA and CDR2 YSLEER. V shed 4 bases and J 8 bases; nucleotides not matched to a gene: 5. The CDR3 is 15 amino acids.

The chain carries TRBV9 and TRBJ1-1, with D possibly being TRBD1 (5 bases). V shed 4 bases and J shed 0 bases, with 13 bases lying between them. This CDR3 is 15 amino acids long. Germline values: CDR1 SGDLS, CDR2 YYNGEE. The CDR3 reads CASSHPGGMNTEAFF. Written as DNA, the CDR3 is TGTGCCAGCAGCCACCCGGGGGGAATGAACACTGAAGCTTTCTTT. Full variable domain (outside the CDR3, taken from reference TRBV9 and TRBJ1-1): DSGVTQTPKHLITATGQRVTLRCSPRSGDLSVYWYQQSLDQGLQFLIQYYNGEERAKGNILERFSAQQFPDLHSELNLSSLELGDSALYFCASSHPGGMNTEAFFGQGTRLTVV.

V gene TRBV25-1 combines with J gene TRBJ1-1; TRBD1 matches 9 bases. In germline, CDR1 is MGHDK, CDR2 SYGVNS. The V segment lost 2 bases and the J segment 6 bases; nucleotides outside the gene matches: 7. CDR3 size: 15 residues. The CDR3: CASSETGTGSPEAFF. CDR3 in DNA: TGTGCCAGCAGTGAAACCGGGACAGGGTCGCCTGAAGCTTTCTTT.

V gene TRBV18 combines with J gene TRBJ1-1; 9 bases line up with TRBD1. Trimming at V came to 5 bases and at J to 0 bases, leaving 1 base not matched to a gene. Germline CDR1 reads KGHSH; CDR2 reads LQKENI. The CDR3 has 14 amino acids. CDR3 residues: CASSGTGMNTEAFF. CDR3 DNA: TGTGCCAGCTCAGGGACAGGGATGAACACTGAAGCTTTCTTT.

The V gene is TRBV18, the J gene TRBJ2-1, with unresolved D. The V gene's germline CDR1 is KGHSH and CDR2 LQKENI. V was pared by 8 bases and J by 2 bases, with 13 bases between. The length of the CDR3 is 14 residues. CDR3 in DNA: TGTGCCAGCCGTACCATGGGCCCCTACAATGAGCAGTTCTTC. Protein: CASRTMGPYNEQFF.

CDR3 sequence reads: CASTLGQGGEKLFF. The CDR3, as DNA: TGCGCCAGCACCCTTGGACAGGGTGGGGAAAAACTGTTTTTT. The gene calls are TRBV4-1 and TRBJ1-4; TRBD1 matches at 8 bases. V was clipped by 7 bases and J by 8 bases; unmatched bases: 9. Germline CDR1 is MGHRA and CDR2 is YSYEKL. The CDR3 runs 14 residues.

The chain carries TRBV9 and TRBJ2-1; a weak D match, TRBD2 (5 bases). The V end was cut by 4 bases, the J end by 9 bases, with 23 bases between. The CDR3 covers 16 residues. Germline V CDR1 and CDR2: SGDLS, YYNGEE. The CDR3 loop reads CASSQIEIARRAEQFF. The CDR3 DNA reads TGTGCCAGCAGCCAAATCGAGATAGCAAGGCGGGCTGAGCAGTTCTTC.

V is TRBV24-1 and J is TRBJ2-1, with 9 bases identical to TRBD1. Germline trimming cut 3 bases from V and 1 base from J; bases unmatched to any gene: 3. Germline loops: CDR1 KGHDR, CDR2 SFDVKD. The CDR3 has 16 amino acids. CDR3 DNA: TGTGCCACCAGTGATCCCGGGACAGGGTCCTACAATGAGCAGTTCTTC. Protein sequence: CATSDPGTGSYNEQFF.

This clone was observed once. The chain joins TRBV6-4 to TRBJ2-1; unclear D gene. The CDR3 is made up of 15 amino acids. Germline V gene data show CDR1 as MRHNA and CDR2 as SNTAGT. Trimming left V 2 bases short and J 0 bases short, with 8 bases between. DNA of the CDR3: TGTGCCAGCAGTGACATGGCAAGCTCCTACAATGAGCAGTTCTTC. Translation gives CASSDMASSYNEQFF.

The genes are TRBV28 and TRBJ2-7; 11 positions match TRBD2. V was clipped by 6 bases and J by 7 bases; unmatched bases: 11. This CDR3 has 15 amino acids. Germline loops: CDR1 MDHEN, CDR2 SYDVKM. As DNA, the CDR3 is TGTGCCAGCAGAACCTCACTAGCGGGAGTCCGAGAGCAGTACTTC. This encodes CASRTSLAGVREQYF.

The chain couples TRBV19 to TRBJ1-1, with a tentative D call TRBD1 (6 bases). Germline V gene sequence: CDR1 LNHDA, CDR2 SQIVND (reference sequence). Trimming took off 5 bases at V and 2 bases at J, with 15 bases between the two ends. The CDR3 spans 15 residues. In DNA, the CDR3 is TGTGCCAGTAGTCCCGGACAGTTCTTCAACACTGAAGCTTTCTTT. Its protein product is CASSPGQFFNTEAFF.

The chain links TRBV19 to TRBJ1-5, with 11 positions matching TRBD1. The CDR3 covers 16 residues. Germline V gene lookup returns CDR1 LNHDA and CDR2 SQIVND (reference sequence). After removal of 5 bases from V and 3 bases from J, the junction contained 6 bases not matched to a gene. The CDR3 loop is CASSETGQGDNQPQHF. CDR3 in DNA: TGTGCCAGTAGTGAAACGGGACAGGGGGACAATCAGCCCCAGCATTTT.

This clone occurred once. The V call is TRBV27, the J call TRBJ1-1; perhaps TRBD1 as D (5 bases). This CDR3 region has 16 residues. The germline CDR1 and CDR2 sequences are MNHEY and SMNVEV (reference sequence). Trimming shortened V by 6 bases and J by 7 bases, and 24 bases separated the two germline ends. The CDR3 reads CASSQYGGGLQLEAFF. For the CDR3, the DNA is TGTGCCAGCAGCCAATACGGGGGGGGACTCCAACTTGAAGCTTTCTTT.

This chain uses TRBV25-1 with TRBJ2-7; D remains ambiguous. This CDR3 is built from 10 residues. Germline V lookup: CDR1 MGHDK, CDR2 SYGVNS. Trimming took off 5 bases at V and 6 bases at J, with 5 bases between the two ends. CDR3 sequence (DNA): TGTGCCAGCAGTAGAGGCGAGCAGTACTTC. Translated, it gives CASSRGEQYF.

This chain joins TRBV6-5 and TRBJ2-5, with TRBD2 as a possible D gene (5 bases). CDR3 length: 13 residues. Germline assignment: CDR1 MNHEY and CDR2 SVGAGI. V lost 2 bases and J 5 bases, leaving 9 bases between the germline ends. Here the CDR3 reads CASSYERRETQYF. The CDR3 nucleotides read TGTGCCAGCAGTTACGAGCGGAGGGAGACCCAGTACTTC.

In its sample, this clone was seen a few times. The genes are TRBV19 and TRBJ1-4, with D tentatively TRBD1 (5 bases). The CDR3 is 15 residues long. The V end lost 1 base, the J end lost 7 bases, and 13 bases lay between the germline ends. The V gene's germline CDR1 is LNHDA and CDR2 SQIVND (reference sequence). Written as DNA, the CDR3 is TGTGCCAGTAGTATAGGAAAGGACAATCTTGAAAAACTGTTTTTT. Protein product: CASSIGKDNLEKLFF. Complete variable domain (other parts from reference TRBV19 and TRBJ1-4): DGGITQSPKYLFRKEGQNVTLSCEQNLNHDAMYWYRQDPGQGLRLIYYSQIVNDFQKGDIAEGYSVSREKKESFPLTVTSAQKNPTAFYLCASSIGKDNLEKLFFGSGTQLSVL.

This clone has only a few counts. J is TRBJ1-1 and V is TRBV19; 7 bases are shared with TRBD1. This CDR3 has 14 residues. Germline values: CDR1 LNHDA, CDR2 SQIVND (reference sequence). After removal of 4 bases from V and 6 bases from J, the junction contained 8 bases not matched to a gene. Written as DNA, the CDR3 is TGTGCCAGTAGTAGAAGACAGGGAGTCGCTGAAGCTTTCTTT. Translating gives CASSRRQGVAEAFF.

The V call is TRBV6-5, the J call TRBJ1-5, with TRBD1 identical over 9 bases. Losses at the gene ends were 6 bases for V and 7 bases for J; bases not matched to a gene: 7. CDR3 length equals 14 residues. The germline CDR1 and CDR2 sequences are MNHEY and SVGAGI. Written as DNA, the CDR3 is TGTGCCAGCAGACCGGGACAGGGTAACCAGCCCCAGCATTTT. Its translation is CASRPGQGNQPQHF.

This chain uses TRBV15 with TRBJ2-1, with 11 bases identical to TRBD2. J lost 8 bases, V lost 1 base, and 7 bases had no gene match. The CDR3 length is 16 residues. CDR1 LNHNV and CDR2 YYDKDF come from the germline V gene (reference sequence). The CDR3 region has the DNA TGTGCCACCAGCAGAGTTATTAGCGGGGGGGCCTATGAGCAGTTCTTC. Translating gives CATSRVISGGAYEQFF.